Shown below are 8 T cell receptor beta chains from a single sample sequenced in a study of T cell repertoires in ileal Crohn's disease. Clones were sequenced by immunoSEQ multiplex PCR, and TCRdb holds only the in-frame ones, with some missing. This repertoire shows fewer than 7,500 clones, less than 80% found once; its top ten account for roughly 41%. The time point: proximal margin of the surgical specimen (macroscopically non-inflamed). Sequencing was done on a sample of ileal tissue. These receptor sequences come from an adult with Crohn's disease.

The chain joins TRBV5-4 to TRBJ1-1; D might be TRBD1 (6 bases). Per germline, CDR1 SGHNT and CDR2 YYREEE (reference sequence). The ends were cut back, 5 bases at V and 3 bases at J, with 23 bases in the middle. The CDR3 spans 17 residues. The CDR3 loop is CASSYGSPTGRYTEAFF. CDR3 nucleotides: TGTGCCAGCAGTTATGGTTCCCCCACAGGGCGATACACTGAAGCTTTCTTT.

V usage is TRBV7-9 and J usage is TRBJ1-1; D remains unclear. Per germline, CDR1 SEHNR and CDR2 FQNEAQ (reference sequence). The CDR3 sequence is 13 residues long. Trimming shortened V by 5 bases and J by 1 base, and 8 bases separated the two germline ends. CDR3: CASSHEANTEAFF. For the CDR3, the DNA is TGTGCCAGCAGCCATGAAGCGAACACTGAAGCTTTCTTT.

The CDR3 coding sequence is TGCGCCAGCAGCTTGTGGTCAGCCCCTACGGGGAACTCTGGAAACACCATATATTTT. Its translation: CASSLWSAPTGNSGNTIYF. V and J are TRBV5-1 and TRBJ1-3; no clear D. The CDR3 is made up of 19 amino acids. From germline, CDR1 is SGHRS and CDR2 YFSETQ. V gave up 1 base and J gave up 0 bases, with 20 bases separating them.

The sample holds one count of this clone. This rearrangement joins TRBV7-8 to TRBJ2-3; no firm D call. The CDR3 is 14 amino acids. V was cut by 5 bases and J by 6 bases, with 15 bases left in between. Germline assignment: CDR1 SGHVS and CDR2 FQNEAQ. CDR3 residues: CASSIDGPLDTQYF. The DNA of the CDR3 is TGTGCCAGCAGCATAGATGGCCCCCTTGATACGCAGTATTTT.

This clone has only one observation. The chain combines TRBV28 with TRBJ2-6; D is unclear. The V end was cut by 6 bases, the J end by 2 bases, with 11 bases between. Germline V gene lookup returns CDR1 MDHEN and CDR2 SYDVKM. The length of the CDR3 is 15 residues. The CDR3 reads CASRPNTPGANVLTF. The CDR3 coding sequence is TGTGCCAGCAGACCTAATACCCCTGGGGCCAACGTCCTGACTTTC.

This clone was observed a few times. V usage is TRBV7-3 and J usage is TRBJ1-2; 9 nucleotides align to TRBD1. Germline assignment: CDR1 SGHTA and CDR2 FQGTGA. Germline trimming cut 5 bases from V and 3 bases from J; bases unmatched to any gene: 7. The CDR3 extends over 15 amino acids. CDR3 in DNA: TGTGCCAGCAGCCCTCGGACAGGGGCCCACTATGGCTACACCTTC. Translated: CASSPRTGAHYGYTF.

This clone showed up just a few times. The J gene is TRBJ2-7, the V gene TRBV7-2; 7 bases line up with TRBD1. After removal of 4 bases from V and 3 bases from J, the junction contained 9 bases not matched to a gene. The CDR3 contains 15 residues. Germline V gives CDR1 SGHTA, CDR2 FQGNSA. The CDR3 protein is CASSSLQGTGYEQYF. In nucleotides, the CDR3 is TGTGCCAGCAGCTCCTTACAGGGGACGGGCTACGAGCAGTACTTC.

The chain joins TRBV27 to TRBJ2-1; D call uncertain. The V end was cut by 4 bases, the J end by 0 bases, with 10 bases between. CDR1 MNHEY and CDR2 SMNVEV come from the germline V gene (reference sequence). The CDR3 totals 15 residues. Written as DNA, the CDR3 is TGTGCCAGCAGTTGGTCCCGGGTCTCCTACAATGAGCAGTTCTTC. It specifies CASSWSRVSYNEQFF.